The 23 T cell receptor beta chains presented below share a single source sample, sequenced in a study of CD8 T cells in Susac syndrome. The RNA input was about 0.5 to 1 ug, and it was reverse transcribed with random hexamers. TCRdb processed the immunoSEQ multiplex PCR reads anew with MiXCR; each CDR3 protein has one entry. This sample has fewer than 60,000 distinct CDR3 sequences, with about 95% found just once. The sequenced sample consisted of CD8+ T cells from PBMCs. The receptors were sampled from a human donor with Susac syndrome.

This chain connects TRBV29-1 to TRBJ1-3; 8 bases align to TRBD1. Per germline, CDR1 SQVTM and CDR2 ANQGSEA. The trim removed 6 bases at V and 4 bases at J, leaving 11 bases unmatched. The CDR3 has 15 residues. The CDR3 coding sequence is TGCAGCGTGGATAAAGACAGGGGAGACGGAAACACCATATATTTT. It specifies CSVDKDRGDGNTIYF.

V usage is TRBV25-1 and J usage is TRBJ2-1; D not resolved. The CDR3 is 11 amino acids. V was clipped by 3 bases and J by 11 bases, with 8 bases between them. Per the germline V gene, CDR1 is MGHDK and CDR2 is SYGVNS. The CDR3 DNA sequence: TGTGCCAGCAGTGACCACGAGAAGCAGTTCTTC. Residues: CASSDHEKQFF.

This clonotype was seen just once. V usage is TRBV20-1 and J usage is TRBJ2-3; a possible D gene is TRBD2 (6 bases). V was cut by 0 bases and J by 1 base, with 17 bases left in between. This CDR3 contains 17 residues. Germline lookup yields CDR1 DFQATT and CDR2 SNEGSKA (reference sequence). CDR3 residues: CSARDPVRGTGTDTQYF. In DNA, the CDR3 is TGCAGTGCTAGAGATCCGGTCCGGGGGACGGGCACAGATACGCAGTATTTT.

This clonotype was recorded only once. V gene TRBV3-1 combines with J gene TRBJ2-6; D call uncertain. CDR1 and CDR2 (germline): LGHDT, YNNKEL (reference sequence). Trimming took 1 base from V and 0 from J, leaving 7 bases between them. The CDR3 contains 16 residues. The CDR3 nucleotides are TGTGCCAGCAGCCAAGGGGTGTTCTCTGGGGCCAACGTCCTGACTTTC. Its translation is CASSQGVFSGANVLTF.

The J gene is TRBJ2-7, the V gene TRBV5-1; TRBD1 matches 9 bases. CDR3 length: 15 residues. The germline CDR1 and CDR2 sequences are SGHRS and YFSETQ. Trimming at V came to 0 bases and at J to 7 bases, leaving 8 bases not matched to a gene. CDR3 DNA: TGCGCCAGCAGCTTGGGGGACAGGGAGTCGTTGGAGCAGTACTTC. This translates into CASSLGDRESLEQYF.

The chain carries TRBV7-9 and TRBJ2-5; TRBD1 matches 8 bases. CDR1 and CDR2 from the germline V gene are SEHNR and FQNEAQ (reference sequence). J was trimmed by 7 bases and V by 4 bases; bases with no gene match: 11. The CDR3 runs 15 residues. CDR3 residues: CASSSKDRAAGTQYF. The CDR3 DNA reads as TGTGCCAGCAGCTCCAAGGACAGGGCCGCGGGGACCCAGTACTTC.

The chain has TRBV7-9 and TRBJ2-2; D is ambiguous. This CDR3 is 12 amino acids long. V lost 4 bases and J lost 7, with 7 bases in between. From germline, CDR1 is SEHNR and CDR2 FQNEAQ (reference sequence). DNA of the CDR3: TGTGCCAGCAGCTCAAGAGTCGGGGAGCTGTTTTTT. Translating it yields CASSSRVGELFF. The full variable domain, in which reference TRBV7-9 and TRBJ2-2 provide the parts outside the CDR3, is DTGVSQNPRHKITKRGQNVTFRCDPISEHNRLYWYRQTLGQGPEFLTYFQNEAQLEKSRLLSDRFSAERPKGSFSTLEIQRTEQGDSAMYLCASSSRVGELFFGEGSRLTVL.

The CDR3 is CASSPAVLDEQYF. CDR3 DNA sequence: TGTGCCAGCAGCCCGGCGGTACTAGACGAGCAGTACTTC. The chain joins TRBV3-1 to TRBJ2-7; weak D call: TRBD2 (5 bases). CDR3 length equals 13 residues. Germline V CDR1 and CDR2: LGHDT, YNNKEL (reference sequence). V lost 4 bases, J lost 5 bases, and 12 bases lay in between.

The rearrangement joins TRBV6-6 to TRBJ2-5; D is unresolved. The CDR3 is 12 residues long. Trimming removed 4 bases at V and 2 bases at J, with 5 bases between. Germline-derived CDR1 and CDR2 are MNHNY and SVGAGI (reference sequence). The CDR3 DNA is TGTGCCAGCAGTTGGGTTCAAGAGACCCAGTACTTC. Amino acids: CASSWVQETQYF.

The chain is built from TRBV12-3 or TRBV12-4 and TRBJ1-1; D remains unclear. The CDR3 runs to 14 residues. V shed 3 bases and J shed 2 bases, with 10 bases lying between them. CDR3 coding DNA: TGTGCCAGCAGTTTTGGGCAAAAAAACACTGAAGCTTTCTTT. Protein sequence: CASSFGQKNTEAFF.

This clonotype was counted once. The chain employs TRBV4-3 and TRBJ1-6, with D uncertain. Germline CDR1 LGHNA, CDR2 YSLEER. This CDR3 region has 17 residues. V lost 4 bases and J 1 base, leaving 14 bases between the germline ends. The CDR3 here is CASSRLPARSYNSPLHF. DNA of the CDR3: TGCGCCAGCAGCCGCCTCCCGGCAAGGTCCTATAATTCACCCCTCCACTTT.

This chain connects TRBV12-3 or TRBV12-4 to TRBJ2-1, with 12 bases identical to TRBD1. The trim removed 6 bases at V and 2 bases at J, leaving 11 bases unmatched. CDR3 length: 18 residues. The chain's CDR3 is CASSPGQGAIAAYNEQFF. CDR3 bases: TGTGCCAGCAGCCCGGGACAGGGGGCAATCGCCGCCTACAATGAGCAGTTCTTC.

The chain joins TRBV19 to TRBJ1-1; D gene ambiguous. The CDR3 consists of 13 residues. The V end was cut by 9 bases, the J end by 1 base, with 12 bases between. Germline V gene lookup returns CDR1 LNHDA and CDR2 SQIVND (reference sequence). The CDR3, as DNA: TGTGCCAGCCAAGATCGAGAGAACACTGAAGCTTTCTTT. Translated, it gives CASQDRENTEAFF.

The V call is TRBV3-1, the J call TRBJ1-5, with a weak D call TRBD1 (6 bases). The CDR3 totals 13 residues. Germline CDR1 reads LGHDT; CDR2 reads YNNKEL (reference sequence). Trimming stripped 9 bases from V and 3 bases from J, with 12 bases between. CDR3 nucleotides: TGTGCCAGGCCGGGGGGGGCCAATCAGCCCCAGCATTTT. Translating gives CARPGGANQPQHF.

The rearrangement joins TRBV18 to TRBJ2-3; TRBD2 matches at 10 bases. The germline V gene has CDR1 KGHSH and CDR2 LQKENI. The CDR3 extends over 18 amino acids. Unmatched junction bases numbered 8, after V lost 0 bases and J lost 2 bases. In nucleotides, the CDR3 is TGTGCCAGCTCACCACCCCTCGATAGCGGGGGGTCCACAGATACGCAGTATTTT. Amino acids: CASSPPLDSGGSTDTQYF.

This sequence joins TRBV7-9 and TRBJ1-4; a possible D gene is TRBD1 (5 bases). V dropped 3 bases and J dropped 4 bases, with 12 bases sitting between them. The CDR3 sequence is 15 residues long. Germline V gene lookup returns CDR1 SEHNR and CDR2 FQNEAQ (reference sequence). The DNA for the CDR3 is TGTGCCAGCAGCTTGAAAGACAGCCTTAATGAAAAACTGTTTTTT. It is translated as CASSLKDSLNEKLFF.

This chain joins TRBV7-9 and TRBJ2-7; 10 bases are a match to TRBD1. The CDR3 totals 15 residues. The V and J ends lost 4 bases and 3 bases, in that order; junction bases with no gene match: 6. The germline gives CDR1 SEHNR, CDR2 FQNEAQ (reference sequence). CDR3: CASSYGQGVRYEQYF. CDR3 in DNA: TGTGCCAGCAGCTACGGACAGGGGGTCCGCTACGAGCAGTACTTC.

The DNA of the CDR3 is TGTGCCACCAGCAGAGAGTCGCAGGGGGTCACCGGGGAGCTGTTTTTT. Protein sequence: CATSRESQGVTGELFF. The V gene is TRBV15, the J gene TRBJ2-2, with 7 nucleotides matching TRBD1. Germline assignment: CDR1 LNHNV and CDR2 YYDKDF (reference sequence). V trimming: 0 bases; J trimming: 4 bases; junction bases outside the gene matches: 5. CDR3 length: 16 amino acids.

V is TRBV6-4 and J is TRBJ2-1; the D is unclear. The CDR3 contains 13 residues. Between the trimmed V and J ends, which lost 8 bases and 0 bases, there was a span of 8 bases. Germline V gene sequence: CDR1 MRHNA, CDR2 SNTAGT. In DNA form, the CDR3 reads TGTGCCAGCGTGGGTAGCTCCTACAATGAGCAGTTCTTC. It specifies CASVGSSYNEQFF.

V usage is TRBV7-6 and J usage is TRBJ1-1; the D is unclear. Trimming took 4 bases from V and 4 from J, leaving 13 bases between them. The CDR3 is 14 amino acids. Germline V lookup: CDR1 SGHVS, CDR2 FNYEAQ. In DNA, the CDR3 is TGTGCCAGCAGCTCTACTAGGGTGTCCACTGAAGCTTTCTTT. As protein: CASSSTRVSTEAFF.

The chain recombines TRBV5-1 with TRBJ2-5; 8 bases agree with TRBD1. CDR1 is SGHRS and CDR2 is YFSETQ in the germline V gene. Losses at the gene ends were 1 base for V and 5 bases for J; bases not matched to a gene: 10. The CDR3 length is 16 residues. The CDR3 coding sequence is TGCGCCAGCAGCTTGAGGCCGGCGGACAGGGTCGAGACCCAGTACTTC. Translation: CASSLRPADRVETQYF.

The chain combines TRBV3-1 with TRBJ2-3; D uncertain. The CDR3 loop spans 11 amino acids. Trimming pared 7 bases from V and 2 bases from J, leaving 4 bases between. Germline V gives CDR1 LGHDT, CDR2 YNNKEL (reference sequence). CDR3 sequence reads: CASKNTDTQYF. For the CDR3, the DNA is TGTGCCAGCAAGAACACAGATACGCAGTATTTT.

The genes are TRBV30 and TRBJ2-5; TRBD2 agrees at 8 bases. The CDR3 has 17 residues. CDR1 GTSNPN and CDR2 SVGIG come from the germline V gene (reference sequence). J was trimmed by 5 bases and V by 5 bases; bases with no gene match: 19. Here the CDR3 reads CAWGRLGPAGDTETQYF. The CDR3 DNA is TGTGCCTGGGGACGACTGGGCCCAGCGGGGGATACGGAGACCCAGTACTTC.